A selection of T cell receptor beta chains follows, all from one sample in a study of T cell responses to AZD1222 COVID-19 vaccine. Profiling relied on immunoSEQ multiplex PCR, and the TCRdb table lists in-frame clones only, not all of them. This table has roughly 180,000 clones, approximately 94% appearing once. The sample here was peripheral blood, taken 28 days after the second AZD1222 dose. These receptor sequences come from an adult who received the AZD1222 COVID-19 vaccine. CDR3s leave out the opening cysteine and the closing phenylalanine or tryptophan.

>TRBV6-5|TRBJ1-2
ASTTNSETYGYT
>TRBV7-9|TRBJ2-3
ASSPVVGIDTQY
>TRBV28|TRBJ2-7
ASSRGQVVEQY
>TRBV7-9|TRBJ1-1
ASSLGVGRTDTEAF
>TRBV11-2|TRBJ2-1
ASSLGLANNEQF
>TRBV5-6|TRBJ2-3
ASSLELGTMGTDTQY
>TRBV14|TRBJ1-2
ASSQDPGTVNYGYT
>TRBV19|TRBJ2-5
ASSMGVGTDSGTQY
>TRBV4-3|TRBJ2-7
ASSQGRQGYEQY
>TRBV6-4|TRBJ2-6
ASSETSGAGANVLT
>TRBV27|TRBJ2-7
ASSPRTGPYEQY
>TRBV7-2|TRBJ2-1
ASGDRRGRNNEQF
>TRBV6-2/TRBV6-3|TRBJ1-1
ASSFPQGGITEAF
>TRBV29-1|TRBJ1-1
SVRTGGQGEAF
>TRBV20-1|TRBJ1-4
SVMKEKLF
>TRBV7-3|TRBJ2-1
ASSLNPGTSGSSYNEQF
>TRBV7-3|TRBJ1-1
ASRRDSLNTEAF
>TRBV9|TRBJ2-7
ASSRGLAPNEQY
>TRBV27|TRBJ1-2
ASSLFPPLNYGYT
>TRBV5-4|TRBJ2-1
ASSPPVQGFNEQF
>TRBV7-2|TRBJ1-4
ASSLDYRDSNEKLF
>TRBV18|TRBJ1-4
ASSPQGLGEKLF